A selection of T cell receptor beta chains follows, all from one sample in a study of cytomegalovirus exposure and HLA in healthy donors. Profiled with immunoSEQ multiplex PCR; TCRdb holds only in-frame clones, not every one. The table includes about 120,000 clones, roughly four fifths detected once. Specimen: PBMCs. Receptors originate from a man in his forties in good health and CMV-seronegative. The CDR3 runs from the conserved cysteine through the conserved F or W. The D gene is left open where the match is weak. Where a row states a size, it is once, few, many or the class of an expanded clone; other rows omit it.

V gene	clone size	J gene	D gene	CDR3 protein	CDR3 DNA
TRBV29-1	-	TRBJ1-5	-	CSVGGQGFEQPQHF	TGCAGCGTTGGAGGGCAGGGGTTCGAGCAGCCCCAGCATTTT
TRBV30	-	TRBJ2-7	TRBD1	CACSQGTETYEQYF	TGTGCCTGCTCTCAGGGGACAGAAACCTACGAGCAGTACTTC
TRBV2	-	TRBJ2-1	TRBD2	CASSLAVLINEQFF	TGTGCCAGCAGTCTAGCGGTACTCATCAATGAGCAGTTCTTC
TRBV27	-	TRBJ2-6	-	CASSFRTVYSGANVLTF	TGTGCCAGCAGTTTCCGGACAGTCTACTCTGGGGCCAACGTCCTGACTTTC
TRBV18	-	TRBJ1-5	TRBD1	CASSPDRGSNQPQHF	TGTGCCAGCTCACCAGACAGGGGGAGCAATCAGCCCCAGCATTTT
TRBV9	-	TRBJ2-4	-	CASSVASGGNIQYF	TGTGCCAGCAGCGTAGCTTCCGGAGGAAACATTCAGTACTTC
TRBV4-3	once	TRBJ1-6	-	CASSQVSGPNSPLHF	TGCGCCAGCAGCCAAGTTTCAGGGCCCAATTCACCCCTCCACTTT
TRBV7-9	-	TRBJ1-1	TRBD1	CASSPPRPGTGMGAEAFF	TGTGCCAGCAGCCCCCCGCGTCCCGGGACAGGGATGGGCGCTGAAGCTTTCTTT
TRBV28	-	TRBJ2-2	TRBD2	CASSLYPTSGSVGGELFF	TGTGCCAGCAGTTTATACCCGACTAGCGGGAGTGTCGGCGGGGAGCTGTTTTTT
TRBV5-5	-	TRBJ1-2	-	CASSQGKGINYGYTF	TGTGCCAGCAGTCAAGGAAAGGGGATTAACTATGGCTACACCTTC
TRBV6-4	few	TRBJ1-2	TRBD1	CASGPRTGPEDYGYTF	TGTGCCAGCGGACCCCGGACAGGGCCAGAAGACTATGGCTACACCTTC
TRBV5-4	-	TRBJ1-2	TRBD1	CASSPGTANYGYTF	TGTGCCAGCAGCCCGGGGACAGCTAACTATGGCTACACCTTC
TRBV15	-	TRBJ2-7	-	CATSRGWHSYEQYF	TGTGCCACCAGCAGAGGGTGGCACTCCTACGAGCAGTACTTC